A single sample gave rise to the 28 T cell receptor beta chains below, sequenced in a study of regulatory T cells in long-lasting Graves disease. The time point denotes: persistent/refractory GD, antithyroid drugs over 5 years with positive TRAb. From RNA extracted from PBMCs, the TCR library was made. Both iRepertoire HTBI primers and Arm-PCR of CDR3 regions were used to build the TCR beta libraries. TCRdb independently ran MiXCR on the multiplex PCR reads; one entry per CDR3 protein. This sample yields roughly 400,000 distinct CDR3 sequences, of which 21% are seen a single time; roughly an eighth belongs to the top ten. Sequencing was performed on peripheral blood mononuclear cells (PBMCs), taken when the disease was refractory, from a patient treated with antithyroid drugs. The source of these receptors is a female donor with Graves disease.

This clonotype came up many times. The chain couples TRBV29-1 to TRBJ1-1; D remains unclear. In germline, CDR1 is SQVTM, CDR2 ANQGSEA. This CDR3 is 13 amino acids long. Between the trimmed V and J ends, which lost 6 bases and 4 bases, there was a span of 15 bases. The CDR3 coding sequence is TGCAGCGTCCCCTTCCAGGTGGGCACTGAAGCTTTCTTT. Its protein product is CSVPFQVGTEAFF.

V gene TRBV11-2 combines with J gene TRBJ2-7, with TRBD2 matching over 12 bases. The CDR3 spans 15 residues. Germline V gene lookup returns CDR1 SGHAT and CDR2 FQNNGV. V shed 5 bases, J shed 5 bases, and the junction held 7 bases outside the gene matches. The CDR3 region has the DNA TGTGCCAGCAGCCACATACTAGCGGGAGGAGACGAGCAGTACTTC. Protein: CASSHILAGGDEQYF.

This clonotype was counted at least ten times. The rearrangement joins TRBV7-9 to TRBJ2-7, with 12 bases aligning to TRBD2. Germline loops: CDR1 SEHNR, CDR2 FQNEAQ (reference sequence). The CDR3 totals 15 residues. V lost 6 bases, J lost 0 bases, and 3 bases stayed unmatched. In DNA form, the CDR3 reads TGTGCCAGCAGTTTGACTAGCGGGAGCTCCTACGAGCAGTACTTC. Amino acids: CASSLTSGSSYEQYF.

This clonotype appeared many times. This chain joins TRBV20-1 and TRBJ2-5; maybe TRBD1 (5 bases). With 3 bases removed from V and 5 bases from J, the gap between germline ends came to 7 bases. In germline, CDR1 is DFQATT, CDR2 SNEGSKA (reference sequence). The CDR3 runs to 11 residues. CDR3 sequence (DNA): TGCAGTGCTAGGACAGCCGAGACCCAGTACTTC. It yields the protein CSARTAETQYF.

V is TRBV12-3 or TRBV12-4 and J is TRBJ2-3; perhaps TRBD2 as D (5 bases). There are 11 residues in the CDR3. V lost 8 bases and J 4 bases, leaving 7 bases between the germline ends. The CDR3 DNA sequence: TGTGCCAGCCTCGGGGCAGATACGCAGTATTTT. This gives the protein CASLGADTQYF.

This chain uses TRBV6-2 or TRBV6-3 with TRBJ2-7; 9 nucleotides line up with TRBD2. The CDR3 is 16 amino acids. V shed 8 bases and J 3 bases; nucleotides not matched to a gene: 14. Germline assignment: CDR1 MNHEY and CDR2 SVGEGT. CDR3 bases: TGTGCCAGCGGCCAGGGTGCGGGAGGGCCAATCTACGAGCAGTACTTC. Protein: CASGQGAGGPIYEQYF.

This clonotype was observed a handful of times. The CDR3 loop is CASRTTEYNEQFF. CDR3 nucleotides: TGTGCCAGCAGAACCACAGAGTACAATGAGCAGTTCTTC. The chain is built from TRBV28 and TRBJ2-1; D remains ambiguous. The CDR3 sequence is 13 residues long. Germline CDR1 reads MDHEN; CDR2 reads SYDVKM. V was clipped by 6 bases and J by 4 bases, with 10 bases between them.

CDR3 loop: CASSLSFSQPQHF. DNA for the CDR3: TGTGCCAGCAGTTTGTCGTTTTCTCAGCCCCAGCATTTT. The rearrangement uses TRBV27 and TRBJ1-5; D call uncertain. CDR1 and CDR2 (germline): MNHEY, SMNVEV (reference sequence). V was cut by 3 bases and J by 6 bases, with 9 bases left in between. The CDR3 is 13 amino acids.

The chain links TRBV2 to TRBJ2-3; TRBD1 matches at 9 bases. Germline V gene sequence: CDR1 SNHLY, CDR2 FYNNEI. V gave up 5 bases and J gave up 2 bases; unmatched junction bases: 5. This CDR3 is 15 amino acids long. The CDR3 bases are TGTGCCAGCAGTCCGGGACAGGGTTACACAGATACGCAGTATTTT. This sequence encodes CASSPGQGYTDTQYF.

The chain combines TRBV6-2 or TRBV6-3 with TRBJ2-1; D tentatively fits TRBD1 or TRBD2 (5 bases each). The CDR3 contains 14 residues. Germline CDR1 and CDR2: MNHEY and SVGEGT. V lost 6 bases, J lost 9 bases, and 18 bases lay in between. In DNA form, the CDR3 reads TGTGCCAGCAGCGTTGGGGGTCGTAGTACTGAGCAGTTCTTC. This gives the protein CASSVGGRSTEQFF.

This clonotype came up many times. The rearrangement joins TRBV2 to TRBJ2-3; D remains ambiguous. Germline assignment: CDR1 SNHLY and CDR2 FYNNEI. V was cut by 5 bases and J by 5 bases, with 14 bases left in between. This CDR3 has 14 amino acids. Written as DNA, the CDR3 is TGTGCCAGCAGTCCCACGGTAGGCATAGATACGCAGTATTTT. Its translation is CASSPTVGIDTQYF.

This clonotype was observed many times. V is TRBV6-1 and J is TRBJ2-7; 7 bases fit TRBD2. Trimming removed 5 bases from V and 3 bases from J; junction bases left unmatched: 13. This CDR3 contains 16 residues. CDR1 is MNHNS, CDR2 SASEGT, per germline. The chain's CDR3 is CASSRKTSPLIYEQYF. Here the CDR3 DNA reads TGTGCCAGCAGTCGAAAGACTAGCCCCCTAATCTACGAGCAGTACTTC.

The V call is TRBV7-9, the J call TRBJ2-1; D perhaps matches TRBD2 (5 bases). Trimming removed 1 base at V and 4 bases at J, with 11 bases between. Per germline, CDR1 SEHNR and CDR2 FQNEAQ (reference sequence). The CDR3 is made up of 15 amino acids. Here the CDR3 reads CASSLEGGSYNEQFF. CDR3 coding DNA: TGTGCCAGCAGCTTAGAGGGTGGGAGTTACAATGAGCAGTTCTTC.

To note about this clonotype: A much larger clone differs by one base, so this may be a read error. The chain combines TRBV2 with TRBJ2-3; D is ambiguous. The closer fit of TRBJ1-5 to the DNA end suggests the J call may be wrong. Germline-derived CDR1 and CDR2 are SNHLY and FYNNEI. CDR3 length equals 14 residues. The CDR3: CASSEGYFSDTQHF. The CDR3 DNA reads TGTGCCAGCAGTGAAGGGTATTTCAGTGATACGCAGCATTTT.

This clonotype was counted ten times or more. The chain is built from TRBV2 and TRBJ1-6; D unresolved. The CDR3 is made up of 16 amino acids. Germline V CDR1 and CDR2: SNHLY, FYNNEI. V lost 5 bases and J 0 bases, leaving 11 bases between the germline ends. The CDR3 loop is CASSFGAGSYNSPLHF. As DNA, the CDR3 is TGTGCCAGCAGTTTCGGAGCGGGCTCCTATAATTCACCCCTCCACTTT.

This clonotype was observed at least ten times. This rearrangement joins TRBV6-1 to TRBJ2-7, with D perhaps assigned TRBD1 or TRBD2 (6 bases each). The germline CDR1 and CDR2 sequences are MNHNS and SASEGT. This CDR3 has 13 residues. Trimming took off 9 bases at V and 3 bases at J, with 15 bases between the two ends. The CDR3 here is CASSGDSRYEQYF. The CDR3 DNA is TGTGCCAGTTCAGGGGACTCCCGCTACGAGCAGTACTTC.

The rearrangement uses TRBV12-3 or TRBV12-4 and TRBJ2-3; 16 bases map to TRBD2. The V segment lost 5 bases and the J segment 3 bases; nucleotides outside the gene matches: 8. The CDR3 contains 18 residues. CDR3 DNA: TGTGCCAGCAGTCGGGGACTAGCGGGAGGGCCCTCGACAGATACGCAGTATTTT. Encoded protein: CASSRGLAGGPSTDTQYF.

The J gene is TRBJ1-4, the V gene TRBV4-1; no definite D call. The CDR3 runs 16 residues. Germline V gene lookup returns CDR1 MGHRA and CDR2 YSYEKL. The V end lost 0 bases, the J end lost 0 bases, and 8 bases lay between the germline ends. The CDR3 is CASSQEGPATNEKLFF. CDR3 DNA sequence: TGCGCCAGCAGCCAAGAGGGCCCTGCAACTAATGAAAAACTGTTTTTT.

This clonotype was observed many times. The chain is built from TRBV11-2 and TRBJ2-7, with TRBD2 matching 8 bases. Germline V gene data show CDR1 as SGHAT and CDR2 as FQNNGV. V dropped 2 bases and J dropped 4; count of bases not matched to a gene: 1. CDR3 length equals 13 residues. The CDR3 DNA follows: TGTGCCAGCAGCTTATCGGGAGGGTACGAGCAGTACTTC. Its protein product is CASSLSGGYEQYF.

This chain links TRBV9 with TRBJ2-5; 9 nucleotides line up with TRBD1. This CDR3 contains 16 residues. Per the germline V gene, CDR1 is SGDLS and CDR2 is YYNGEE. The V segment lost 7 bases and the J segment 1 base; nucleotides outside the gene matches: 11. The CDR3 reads CASARRGTGSQETQYF. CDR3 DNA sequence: TGTGCCAGCGCAAGAAGAGGGACAGGGTCCCAAGAGACCCAGTACTTC.

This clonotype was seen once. The CDR3 region is CSAIGGTGNTIYF. The CDR3 DNA reads as TGCAGCGCAATCGGGGGGACGGGAAACACCATATATTTT. The chain combines TRBV29-1 with TRBJ1-3; D might be TRBD1 (5 bases). Trimming stripped 7 bases from V and 4 bases from J, with 14 bases between. Germline-derived CDR1 and CDR2 are SQVTM and ANQGSEA. The CDR3 is 13 residues long.

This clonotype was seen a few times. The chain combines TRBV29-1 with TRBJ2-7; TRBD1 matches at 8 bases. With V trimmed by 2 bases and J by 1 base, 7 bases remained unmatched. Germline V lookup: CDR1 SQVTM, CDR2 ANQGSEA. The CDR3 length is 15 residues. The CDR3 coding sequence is TGCAGCGTTGAAATGGCAGGGGGCAGATCCTACGAGCAGTACTTC. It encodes CSVEMAGGRSYEQYF.

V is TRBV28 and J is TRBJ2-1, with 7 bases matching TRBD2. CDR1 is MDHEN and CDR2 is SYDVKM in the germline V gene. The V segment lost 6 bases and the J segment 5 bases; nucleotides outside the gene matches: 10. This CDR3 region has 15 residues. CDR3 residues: CASRRGGVGNNEQFF. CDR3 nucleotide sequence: TGTGCCAGCAGGCGGGGAGGGGTGGGGAACAATGAGCAGTTCTTC.

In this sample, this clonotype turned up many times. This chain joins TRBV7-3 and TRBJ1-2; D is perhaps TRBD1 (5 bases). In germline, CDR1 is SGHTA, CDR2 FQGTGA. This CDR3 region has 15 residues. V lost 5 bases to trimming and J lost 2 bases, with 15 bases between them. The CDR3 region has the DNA TGTGCCAGCAGCCCCAGGGCGGGGACGAACTATGGCTACACCTTC. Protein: CASSPRAGTNYGYTF.

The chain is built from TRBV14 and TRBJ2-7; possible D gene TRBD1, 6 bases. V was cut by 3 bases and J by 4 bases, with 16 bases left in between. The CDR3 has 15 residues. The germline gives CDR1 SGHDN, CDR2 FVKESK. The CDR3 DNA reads TGTGCCAGCAGCCACTTCGGGACACCATTTTACGAGCAGTACTTC. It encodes CASSHFGTPFYEQYF. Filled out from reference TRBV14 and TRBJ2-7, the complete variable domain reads EAGVTQFPSHSVIEKGQTVTLRCDPISGHDNLYWYRRVMGKEIKFLLHFVKESKQDESGMPNNRFLAERTGGTYSTLKVQPAELEDSGVYFCASSHFGTPFYEQYFGPGTRLTVT.

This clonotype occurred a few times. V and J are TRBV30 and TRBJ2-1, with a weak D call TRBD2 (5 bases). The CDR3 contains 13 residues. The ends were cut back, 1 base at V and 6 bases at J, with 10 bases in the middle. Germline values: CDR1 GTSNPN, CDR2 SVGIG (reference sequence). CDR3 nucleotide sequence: TGTGCCTGGAGTGGTAGGCTAGCCAATGAGCAGTTCTTC. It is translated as CAWSGRLANEQFF.

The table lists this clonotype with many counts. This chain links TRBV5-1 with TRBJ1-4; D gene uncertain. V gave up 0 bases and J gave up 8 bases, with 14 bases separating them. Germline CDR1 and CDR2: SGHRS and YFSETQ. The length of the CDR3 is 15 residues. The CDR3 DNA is TGCGCCAGCAGCTTGGCCAGAGCGGCTGACGAAAAACTGTTTTTT. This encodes CASSLARAADEKLFF.

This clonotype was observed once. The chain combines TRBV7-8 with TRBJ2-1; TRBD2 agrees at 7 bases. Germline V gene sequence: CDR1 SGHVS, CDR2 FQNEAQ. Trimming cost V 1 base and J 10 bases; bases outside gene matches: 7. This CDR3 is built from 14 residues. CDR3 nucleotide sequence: TGTGCCAGCAGCTTAGTGGGGGGGGGGTCGGAGCAGTTCTTC. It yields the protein CASSLVGGGSEQFF.